The clone carrying this T cell receptor (beta chain) was observed a handful of times. The antigen is not known. The data are from a study of T-cell reconstitution after alpha-beta-depleted transplantation in children. Study results and limitations: The main origin of T-cell counts and diversity one year after transplant was newly produced T cells.

CDR3 length: 14 residues. CDR1 is DFQATT and CDR2 is SNEGSKA in the germline V gene (reference sequence). V shed 0 bases, J shed 1 base, and the junction held 1 base outside the gene matches. Preparing the TCRbeta library involved the use of unique molecular identifiers. TCRdb analysed the PCR reads with MiXCR anew, one entry per CDR3 protein. The data contain around 500,000 distinct CDR3 sequences, more than 20% of them singletons. This TCR was recovered from a boy under three years old who had a stem cell transplant for acute myeloid leukemia, so the T cells may come from the graft donor. The chain is built from TRBV20-1 and TRBJ2-7; 9 bases align to TRBD1. The sequencing used PBMCs, mostly from graft donor cells, collected 360 days after TCRalphabeta/CD19-depleted stem cell transplant. The CDR3 region has the DNA TGCAGTGCTAGAGAGGACAGGGGTTCCTACGAGCAGTACGTC. Protein product: CSAREDRGSYEQYV.